What follows are 24 T cell receptor beta chains derived from one specimen sequenced in a study of T-cell memory formation after mild COVID-19. One entry per CDR3 protein, called by TCRdb with MiXCR from the 5' RACE reads. The sample yields some 57,000 distinct CDR3 sequences, more than 10% seen once. The sample taken for sequencing was PBMCs or a T cell subset sorted from them (not recorded which). Source of these receptors: a man aged 18 to 35 who had mild COVID-19 (a few samples of this study predate the infection). Cell type and time point are not known.

The chain recombines TRBV5-4 with TRBJ2-7; no clear D gene. Trimming cost V 3 bases and J 0 bases, with 16 bases left between them. Germline CDR1 is SGHNT and CDR2 is YYREEE (reference sequence). CDR3 size: 16 residues. CDR3 sequence reads: CASSSTDLTSSYEQYF. CDR3 sequence (DNA): TGTGCCAGCAGCTCCACTGACCTGACCTCCTCCTACGAGCAGTACTTC. Full variable domain (remainder filled in from reference TRBV5-4 and TRBJ2-7): ETGVTQSPTHLIKTRGQQVTLRCSSQSGHNTVSWYQQALGQGPQFIFQYYREEENGRGNFPPRFSGLQFPNYSSELNVNALELDDSALYLCASSSTDLTSSYEQYFGPGTRLTVT.

In its sample, this clonotype was seen a few times. This chain links TRBV20-1 with TRBJ2-1; D might be TRBD2 (6 bases). Germline CDR1 reads DFQATT; CDR2 reads SNEGSKA (reference sequence). The V and J ends lost 6 bases and 6 bases respectively, with 12 bases between them. The CDR3 has 12 residues. This chain's CDR3 is CSAGPSANEQFF. The DNA of the CDR3 is TGCAGTGCCGGACCTAGCGCCAATGAGCAGTTCTTC.

The J gene is TRBJ2-5, the V gene TRBV18; D unclear. CDR3 length: 14 residues. Germline V gene sequence: CDR1 KGHSH, CDR2 LQKENI. V lost 4 bases to trimming and J lost 5 bases, with 14 bases between them. The CDR3 region has the DNA TGTGCCAGCTCACTCAAGGGTGCATCGGAGACCCAGTACTTC. This encodes CASSLKGASETQYF.

This clonotype was counted many times. The V and J genes are TRBV7-8 and TRBJ2-3; 10 positions agree with TRBD1. Per germline, CDR1 SGHVS and CDR2 FQNEAQ. This CDR3 has 15 amino acids. J gave up 5 bases and V 3 bases, and 5 bases lay outside the gene matches. DNA of the CDR3: TGTGCCAGCAGCTTCCGGGACAGGGGTAGAGATACGCAGTATTTT. The encoded protein is CASSFRDRGRDTQYF. Combining the CDR3 with reference TRBV7-8 and TRBJ2-3 gives the whole variable domain GAGVSQSPRYKVAKRGQDVALRCDPISGHVSLFWYQQALGQGPEFLTYFQNEAQLDKSGLPSDRFFAERPEGSVSTLKIQRTQQEDSAVYLCASSFRDRGRDTQYFGPGTRLTVL.

This clonotype counts as medium-sized. V usage is TRBV5-4 and J usage is TRBJ2-2; D might be TRBD1 (6 bases). The CDR3 contains 14 residues. With 4 bases removed from V and 5 bases from J, the gap between germline ends came to 12 bases. The germline V gene has CDR1 SGHNT and CDR2 YYREEE (reference sequence). The CDR3 is CASSPGVATGELFF. The CDR3 nucleotides are TGTGCCAGCAGCCCAGGGGTGGCTACCGGGGAGCTGTTTTTT. Full variable domain (rest looked up from reference TRBV5-4 and TRBJ2-2): ETGVTQSPTHLIKTRGQQVTLRCSSQSGHNTVSWYQQALGQGPQFIFQYYREEENGRGNFPPRFSGLQFPNYSSELNVNALELDDSALYLCASSPGVATGELFFGEGSRLTVL.

This clonotype was observed many times. This chain joins TRBV20-1 and TRBJ2-3, with TRBD2 identical over 9 bases. The CDR3 is made up of 17 amino acids. Trimming cost V 4 bases and J 4 bases; bases outside gene matches: 15. Germline CDR1 and CDR2: DFQATT and SNEGSKA (reference sequence). CDR3 DNA sequence: TGCAGTGCTAAGCCCCCCGGGGGGACTAGCTTGCCAGATACGCAGTATTTT. Residues: CSAKPPGGTSLPDTQYF.

The rearrangement joins TRBV7-2 to TRBJ2-5; possibly TRBD1 or TRBD2 for D (5 bases each). Trimming took off 5 bases at V and 4 bases at J, with 20 bases between the two ends. The CDR3 length is 16 residues. CDR1 is SGHTA, CDR2 FQGNSA, per germline. The CDR3 DNA reads as TGTGCCAGCAGCAAACGGACCCGGGGCGGAGGAGAGACCCAGTACTTC. Amino acid sequence: CASSKRTRGGGETQYF. The entire variable domain, with the rest obtained from reference TRBV7-2 and TRBJ2-5, is as follows: GAGVSQSPSNKVTEKGKDVELRCDPISGHTALYWYRQSLGQGLEFLIYFQGNSAPDKSGLPSDRFSAERTGGSVSTLTIQRTQQEDSAVYLCASSKRTRGGGETQYFGPGTRLLVL.

This chain joins TRBV6-4 and TRBJ2-3, with D perhaps matching TRBD1 (6 bases). With 6 bases removed from V and 4 bases from J, the gap between germline ends came to 17 bases. Per germline, CDR1 MRHNA and CDR2 SNTAGT. CDR3 length equals 15 residues. CDR3 sequence (DNA): TGTGCCAGCAGCCCTCGAGGGGGAGTAGCAGATACGCAGTATTTT. It codes for CASSPRGGVADTQYF.

Many counts were recorded for this clonotype. The CDR3: CASSQGETSGLSTDTQYF. As DNA, the CDR3 is TGTGCCAGCAGCCAAGGGGAGACTAGCGGATTGAGCACAGATACGCAGTATTTT. V is TRBV3-1 and J is TRBJ2-3, with 9 nucleotides matching TRBD2. J gave up 0 bases and V 1 base, and 8 bases lay outside the gene matches. This CDR3 has 18 residues. The germline V gene has CDR1 LGHDT and CDR2 YNNKEL (reference sequence).

This clonotype was detected once. It may be a read error: a sequence one base away is much more abundant. This chain connects TRBV4-2 to TRBJ2-1; no firm D call. Germline lookup yields CDR1 LGHNA and CDR2 YNFKEQ. CDR3 length: 11 residues. In DNA, the CDR3 is TGTGCCAGAAGCCGGGACAATGAGCAGTTCTTC. Amino acid sequence: CARSRDNEQFF.

The sample holds many counts of this clonotype. The chain is built from TRBV30 and TRBJ2-2; D is perhaps TRBD2 (5 bases). Germline CDR1 and CDR2: GTSNPN and SVGIG (reference sequence). Trimming stripped 0 bases from V and 7 bases from J, with 9 bases between. The CDR3 is made up of 13 amino acids. CDR3 amino acids: CAWSVHGIGELFF. The CDR3 coding sequence is TGTGCCTGGAGTGTACACGGGATCGGGGAGCTGTTTTTT.

The chain couples TRBV14 to TRBJ1-2; D remains unclear. Germline values: CDR1 SGHDN, CDR2 FVKESK. The CDR3 runs to 13 residues. Trimming cost V 3 bases and J 7 bases, with 12 bases left between them. The CDR3, as DNA: TGTGCCAGCAGCCATGACCTTATCAGTGGCTACACCTTC. Translated, it gives CASSHDLISGYTF.

This clonotype was found a few times. The genes are TRBV7-9 and TRBJ1-2; 7 positions match TRBD1. Germline trimming cut 2 bases from V and 7 bases from J; bases unmatched to any gene: 7. Looked up from germline, CDR1 is SEHNR and CDR2 is FQNEAQ (reference sequence). This CDR3 comprises 14 residues. CDR3 sequence reads: CASSLPDREGGYTF. The CDR3 nucleotides read TGTGCCAGCAGCTTACCCGACAGGGAAGGTGGCTACACCTTC.

The chain uses TRBV12-3 or TRBV12-4 and TRBJ1-6; tentatively, D is TRBD1 (5 bases). CDR3 size: 12 residues. V was shortened by 2 bases and J by 11 bases, with 7 bases between the two germline ends. CDR3 protein: CASSLRGTPLHF. CDR3 DNA: TGTGCCAGCAGTTTACGGGGGACACCCCTCCACTTT.

A few counts support this clonotype. The CDR3 DNA is TGCGCCAGCAGCGAACAGGGTACTGAGCAGTTCTTC. As protein: CASSEQGTEQFF. This chain links TRBV5-1 with TRBJ2-1, with D possibly TRBD1 on 6 matching bases. Trimming took off 4 bases at V and 9 bases at J, with 11 bases between the two ends. Germline CDR1 SGHRS, CDR2 YFSETQ. The CDR3 contains 12 residues.

This clonotype was counted many times. The DNA of the CDR3 is TGCGCCAGCAGCTTGGGGGACAGGGGCGAGCAGTACTTC. As protein: CASSLGDRGEQYF. The chain employs TRBV5-1 and TRBJ2-7; 10 bases map to TRBD1. V lost 0 bases and J lost 6; bases outside the gene matches: 0. CDR1 is SGHRS and CDR2 is YFSETQ in the germline V gene. The CDR3 totals 13 residues.

This clonotype was found many times. The chain recombines TRBV5-1 with TRBJ2-1, with 8 bases identical to TRBD2. The germline V gene encodes CDR1 SGHRS and CDR2 YFSETQ. The J segment lost 6 bases and the V segment lost 4 bases, leaving 9 bases of the junction unmatched. The CDR3 extends over 15 amino acids. The CDR3: CASSHDWAGGNEQFF. The DNA of the CDR3 is TGCGCCAGCAGCCACGACTGGGCGGGGGGCAATGAGCAGTTCTTC.

This clonotype was observed many times. The rearrangement uses TRBV20-1 and TRBJ2-1, with 7 bases fitting TRBD1. With V trimmed by 0 bases and J by 11 bases, 10 bases remained unmatched. This CDR3 spans 14 amino acids. Per germline, CDR1 DFQATT and CDR2 SNEGSKA (reference sequence). Here the CDR3 DNA reads TGCAGTGCTAGAGATCTTCAGGGGGAGTATAAGCAGTTCTTC. The encoded protein is CSARDLQGEYKQFF.

This clonotype was observed a few times. The chain joins TRBV3-1 to TRBJ2-1, with D uncertain. The CDR3 sequence is 13 residues long. V gave up 2 bases and J gave up 0 bases, with 2 bases separating them. The germline V gene encodes CDR1 LGHDT and CDR2 YNNKEL (reference sequence). CDR3 sequence: CASSQSSYNEQFF. In nucleotides, the CDR3 is TGTGCCAGCAGCCAAAGCTCCTACAATGAGCAGTTCTTC.

The gene calls are TRBV29-1 and TRBJ1-4; TRBD1 is a possible D gene (5 bases). This CDR3 is 13 amino acids long. Deletions cut 4 bases from V and 8 bases from J, with 14 bases between. CDR1 is SQVTM, CDR2 ANQGSEA, per germline. The CDR3 DNA is TGCAGCGTTGGGGGCGGTGAGCGCGAAAAACTGTTTTTT. Encoded protein: CSVGGGEREKLFF.

The rearrangement uses TRBV5-4 and TRBJ2-1, with D perhaps TRBD2 (5 bases). The germline V and J ends were trimmed by 3 bases and 2 bases, with 12 bases remaining between them. The germline gives CDR1 SGHNT, CDR2 YYREEE (reference sequence). This CDR3 is 15 amino acids long. The CDR3 here is CASSWRGRAYNEQFF. The CDR3 coding sequence is TGTGCCAGCAGCTGGAGAGGGCGGGCCTACAATGAGCAGTTCTTC.

The CDR3 loop reads CASSLRGSDTEAFF. In DNA, the CDR3 is TGTGCCAGCAGTTTAAGGGGGTCGGACACTGAAGCTTTCTTT. This rearrangement joins TRBV27 to TRBJ1-1; a weak D match, TRBD1 (6 bases). CDR3 length: 14 residues. The V and J ends lost 2 bases and 3 bases respectively, with 10 bases between them. Germline CDR1 reads MNHEY; CDR2 reads SMNVEV (reference sequence).

This sequence joins TRBV10-2 and TRBJ2-3; 8 bases map to TRBD1. Germline assignment: CDR1 WSHSY and CDR2 SAAADI. This CDR3 is 15 amino acids long. V was pared by 8 bases and J by 0 bases, with 7 bases of the junction left unmatched. CDR3 sequence (DNA): TGCGCCAGCGGATGGACAGGGTCAAGCACAGATACGCAGTATTTT. Encoded protein: CASGWTGSSTDTQYF.

This clonotype has only a few counts. The chain employs TRBV4-3 and TRBJ1-2; D not certain. Between the trimmed V and J ends, which lost 4 bases and 3 bases, there was a span of 12 bases. Germline assignment: CDR1 LGHNA and CDR2 YSLEER. CDR3 length: 14 residues. This CDR3 is CASSPLERDYGYTF. The DNA for the CDR3 is TGCGCCAGCAGCCCCTTGGAGCGAGACTATGGCTACACCTTC.